The 29 T cell receptor beta chains below were found in one sample sequenced in a study of T cells in Graves' hyperthyroidism and ophthalmopathy. Amplified regions were TCR beta CDR3 sequences from RNA transcripts. Carried out on the TCR CDR3, a first-round RT-PCR used the HTBI primer set. TCRdb independently ran MiXCR on the multiplex PCR reads; one entry per CDR3 protein. Here the sample spans a few hundred thousand distinct CDR3 sequences, around a fifth being singletons. Sequencing was performed on blood. Receptor source: a woman in her 70s with Graves' ophthalmopathy.

The rearrangement links TRBV19 to TRBJ1-4; D remains ambiguous. The CDR3 covers 13 residues. Per the germline V gene, CDR1 is LNHDA and CDR2 is SQIVND (reference sequence). The V end was cut by 3 bases, the J end by 6 bases, with 8 bases between. The CDR3 nucleotides read TGTGCCAGTAGTATCAGGAACGATGAAAAACTGTTTTTT. Translating gives CASSIRNDEKLFF.

This clonotype was picked up a small number of times. The gene calls are TRBV20-1 and TRBJ2-3; 9 nucleotides align to TRBD2. There are 14 residues in the CDR3. V trimming: 5 bases; J trimming: 2 bases; junction bases outside the gene matches: 5. Germline V gene sequence: CDR1 DFQATT, CDR2 SNEGSKA (reference sequence). CDR3 DNA: TGCAGTGCTGAGGCGGGAGGGCTCACAGATACGCAGTATTTT. Translating gives CSAEAGGLTDTQYF.

The rearrangement links TRBV10-3 to TRBJ2-3; perhaps TRBD2 as D (6 bases). The CDR3 runs to 16 residues. The V end was cut by 7 bases, the J end by 0 bases, with 17 bases between. Germline V gene lookup returns CDR1 ENHRY and CDR2 SYGVKD. DNA of the CDR3: TGTGCCATCAAACTAGCCCGTCATAATAGCACAGATACGCAGTATTTT. Translation gives CAIKLARHNSTDTQYF.

V and J are TRBV5-1 and TRBJ2-6, with 7 bases fitting TRBD1. CDR1 and CDR2 from the germline V gene are SGHRS and YFSETQ. Trimming removed 6 bases from V and 4 bases from J; junction bases left unmatched: 7. This CDR3 comprises 15 residues. CDR3 in DNA: TGCGCCAGCAACACAGGGGCTCACGGGGCCAACGTCCTGACTTTC. This sequence encodes CASNTGAHGANVLTF.

Ten or more counts support this clonotype. The chain employs TRBV28 and TRBJ2-1; D not resolved. This CDR3 is built from 13 residues. CDR1 and CDR2 (germline): MDHEN, SYDVKM. Trimming removed 8 bases from V and 0 bases from J, with 8 bases in between. CDR3 region: CASWANSYNEQFF. DNA of the CDR3: TGTGCCAGCTGGGCAAACTCCTACAATGAGCAGTTCTTC.

The gene calls are TRBV27 and TRBJ2-7; a possible D gene is TRBD2 (5 bases). Trimming stripped 1 base from V and 4 bases from J, with 11 bases between. The CDR3 loop spans 14 amino acids. CDR1 MNHEY and CDR2 SMNVEV come from the germline V gene (reference sequence). CDR3 amino acids: CASSLYPREYEQYF. The CDR3 DNA reads TGTGCCAGCAGTTTATACCCTCGGGAATACGAGCAGTACTTC.

This clonotype was detected only a few times. This rearrangement joins TRBV12-3 or TRBV12-4 to TRBJ1-3, with D uncertain. The CDR3 is 15 residues long. Between the trimmed V and J ends, which lost 5 bases and 4 bases, there was a span of 15 bases. The CDR3 is CASSGRARSGNTIYF. In DNA, the CDR3 is TGTGCCAGCAGTGGCCGCGCTCGGTCGGGAAACACCATATATTTT.

The chain links TRBV9 to TRBJ1-3; D is unresolved. V lost 0 bases and J lost 4, with 11 bases in between. The CDR3 contains 15 residues. CDR1 SGDLS and CDR2 YYNGEE come from the germline V gene. The CDR3 DNA reads as TGTGCCAGCAGCGTAGCGGGCAGGACCGGAAACACCATATATTTT. Its protein product is CASSVAGRTGNTIYF. Based on the CDR3 plus reference TRBV9 and TRBJ1-3, the full variable domain is DSGVTQTPKHLITATGQRVTLRCSPRSGDLSVYWYQQSLDQGLQFLIQYYNGEERAKGNILERFSAQQFPDLHSELNLSSLELGDSALYFCASSVAGRTGNTIYFGEGSWLTVV.

The genes are TRBV11-3 and TRBJ2-1; tentatively, D is TRBD2 (6 bases). Germline V CDR1 and CDR2: SGHNT, YENEEA. CDR3 size: 15 residues. Trimming took 1 base from V and 3 from J, leaving 10 bases between them. The CDR3 DNA sequence: TGTGCCAGCAGCTTAGGGGGGGACGTCTACAATGAGCAGTTCTTC. Its translation is CASSLGGDVYNEQFF.

The chain combines TRBV5-6 with TRBJ2-1; TRBD1 matches 9 bases. Trimming at V came to 5 bases and at J to 0 bases, leaving 12 bases not matched to a gene. Germline V CDR1 and CDR2: SGHDT, YYEEEE. CDR3 length: 18 amino acids. CDR3 region: CASRNRDRVLSSYNEQFF. As DNA, the CDR3 is TGTGCCAGCAGAAACCGGGACAGGGTCCTGAGCTCCTACAATGAGCAGTTCTTC.

This clonotype has at least ten counts. The V gene is TRBV2, the J gene TRBJ2-3; no firm D call. CDR1 SNHLY and CDR2 FYNNEI come from the germline V gene. The CDR3 length is 14 residues. Trimming removed 1 base at V and 0 bases at J, with 5 bases between. CDR3 amino acids: CASSEEGSTDTQYF. The CDR3 nucleotides read TGTGCCAGCAGTGAAGAGGGTAGCACAGATACGCAGTATTTT.

V usage is TRBV29-1 and J usage is TRBJ2-3; D gene ambiguous. This CDR3 has 12 residues. Looked up from germline, CDR1 is SQVTM and CDR2 is ANQGSEA. Trimming left V 3 bases short and J 5 bases short, with 9 bases between. CDR3 protein: CSVEGFGDTQYF. The CDR3 region has the DNA TGCAGCGTTGAGGGTTTTGGAGATACGCAGTATTTT.

The chain uses TRBV18 and TRBJ2-3; perhaps TRBD2 as D (6 bases). Germline V gene data show CDR1 as KGHSH and CDR2 as LQKENI. The CDR3 consists of 15 residues. Trimming took 2 bases from V and 4 from J, leaving 13 bases between them. The CDR3 DNA reads TGTGCCAGCTCACCAAGTAGCGGCGGGCCAGATACGCAGTATTTT. The encoded protein is CASSPSSGGPDTQYF.

This clonotype was observed a few times. The chain has TRBV20-1 and TRBJ2-1; no definite D call. The V end lost 8 bases, the J end lost 4 bases, and 12 bases lay between the germline ends. Germline CDR1 DFQATT, CDR2 SNEGSKA (reference sequence). This CDR3 is 12 amino acids long. CDR3 nucleotides: TGCAGTCACTCAATTGGGTACAATGAGCAGTTCTTC. As protein: CSHSIGYNEQFF.

This clonotype has at least ten counts. The chain links TRBV6-6 to TRBJ1-1, with no clear D. V dropped 2 bases and J dropped 1 base, with 11 bases sitting between them. The CDR3 consists of 15 residues. CDR1 MNHNY and CDR2 SVGAGI come from the germline V gene (reference sequence). The CDR3 spells CASSYRRAANTEAFF. The CDR3 coding sequence is TGTGCCAGCAGTTACCGGCGGGCGGCGAACACTGAAGCTTTCTTT.

This clonotype was detected many times. This chain links TRBV12-3 or TRBV12-4 with TRBJ1-1; D is undetermined. Trimming took 1 base from V and 1 from J, leaving 4 bases between them. The length of the CDR3 is 13 residues. The CDR3: CASSLERNTEAFF. In DNA, the CDR3 is TGTGCCAGCAGTTTAGAGAGGAACACTGAAGCTTTCTTT.

This clonotype appeared a few times. CDR3 loop: CSYRNTEAFF. CDR3 coding DNA: TGCAGCTACAGGAACACTGAAGCTTTCTTT. V is TRBV20-1 and J is TRBJ1-1; D ambiguous. The V gene's germline CDR1 is DFQATT and CDR2 SNEGSKA (reference sequence). The CDR3 runs 10 residues.

This clonotype turned up a few times. The gene calls are TRBV30 and TRBJ1-5; TRBD1 agrees at 9 bases. The CDR3 length is 17 residues. Germline assignment: CDR1 GTSNPN and CDR2 SVGIG (reference sequence). With V trimmed by 3 bases and J by 0 bases, 9 bases remained unmatched. CDR3 in amino acids: CAWRGQGLIDSNQPQHF. The CDR3 region has the DNA TGTGCCTGGAGAGGACAGGGGCTAATCGATAGCAATCAGCCCCAGCATTTT.

This clonotype was detected many times. The rearrangement links TRBV28 to TRBJ1-1; 12 bases agree with TRBD1. Germline CDR1 MDHEN, CDR2 SYDVKM. The CDR3 is 15 amino acids. With 6 bases clipped from V and 2 bases from J, the junction kept 4 bases outside the gene matches. The chain's CDR3 is CASRGQGAVNTEAFF. The DNA of the CDR3 is TGTGCCAGCAGGGGACAGGGGGCGGTAAACACTGAAGCTTTCTTT.

This clonotype was detected once. This chain links TRBV6-5 with TRBJ2-2; possible D gene TRBD2, 6 bases. Trimming took 0 bases from V and 4 from J, leaving 9 bases between them. The CDR3 spans 15 residues. Germline CDR1 reads MNHEY; CDR2 reads SVGAGI. In DNA, the CDR3 is TGTGCCAGCAGTTACTCGCACGGGAGCACCGGGGAGCTGTTTTTT. As protein: CASSYSHGSTGELFF.

The sample holds many counts of this clonotype. The gene calls are TRBV28 and TRBJ2-2; TRBD2 matches at 11 bases. The V and J ends lost 4 bases and 2 bases, in that order; junction bases with no gene match: 6. Germline CDR1 MDHEN, CDR2 SYDVKM. The CDR3 runs to 17 residues. The chain's CDR3 is CASSSFGTSGNTGELFF. The CDR3, as DNA: TGTGCCAGCAGTTCCTTCGGGACTAGCGGCAACACCGGGGAGCTGTTTTTT.

This clonotype was observed many times. This chain joins TRBV11-2 and TRBJ2-2; no reliable D call. Germline V lookup: CDR1 SGHAT, CDR2 FQNNGV. The V gene lost 4 bases and the J gene lost 3 bases, with 9 bases spanning the gap. CDR3 length: 14 residues. The CDR3 sequence: CASSSLSYTGELFF. In nucleotides, the CDR3 is TGTGCCAGCAGCTCTCTATCTTACACCGGGGAGCTGTTTTTT.

This clonotype was observed at least ten times. The rearrangement uses TRBV2 and TRBJ1-1; no clear D gene. The germline V gene encodes CDR1 SNHLY and CDR2 FYNNEI. This CDR3 has 9 amino acids. The V end lost 8 bases, the J end lost 7 bases, and 5 bases lay between the germline ends. In DNA, the CDR3 is TGTGCCAGCGGGGATGAAGCTTTCTTT. This translates into CASGDEAFF.

The V gene is TRBV19, the J gene TRBJ2-3, with D perhaps matching TRBD1 or TRBD2 (6 bases each). CDR3 length equals 15 residues. Germline-derived CDR1 and CDR2 are LNHDA and SQIVND (reference sequence). V was cut by 5 bases and J by 2 bases, with 14 bases left in between. CDR3 nucleotides: TGTGCCAGTAGTCCAGGGGACTTCAACACAGATACGCAGTATTTT. Translation: CASSPGDFNTDTQYF.

This chain's CDR3 is CASSLDHRPNYGYTF. CDR3 coding DNA: TGTGCCAGCAGCTTAGATCATAGGCCTAACTATGGCTACACCTTC. The chain joins TRBV11-2 to TRBJ1-2; D not certain. Trimming took 0 bases from V and 0 from J, leaving 8 bases between them. Germline CDR1 is SGHAT and CDR2 is FQNNGV. This CDR3 contains 15 residues.

The chain employs TRBV27 and TRBJ2-3, with a possible D match to TRBD2 (6 bases). The length of the CDR3 is 16 residues. CDR1 MNHEY and CDR2 SMNVEV come from the germline V gene (reference sequence). V lost 3 bases, J lost 0 bases, and 13 bases lay in between. CDR3 region: CASSLGGAVSTDTQYF. CDR3 nucleotides: TGTGCCAGCAGTTTGGGAGGAGCGGTAAGCACAGATACGCAGTATTTT.

This clonotype was recorded many times. This sequence joins TRBV2 and TRBJ2-7; 11 bases are shared with TRBD2. V dropped 6 bases and J dropped 7; count of bases not matched to a gene: 8. Per germline, CDR1 SNHLY and CDR2 FYNNEI. This CDR3 region has 14 residues. In nucleotides, the CDR3 is TGTGCCAGCAGAGATAGCGGGAGGGCTGAGGAGCAGTACTTC. Protein product: CASRDSGRAEEQYF.

In this sample, this clonotype turned up many times. The J gene is TRBJ2-1, the V gene TRBV11-2; 10 bases match TRBD2. The CDR3 length is 15 residues. Germline CDR1 SGHAT, CDR2 FQNNGV. V trimming: 6 bases; J trimming: 8 bases; junction bases outside the gene matches: 10. This CDR3 reads CASRPTSGMIDEQFF. DNA for the CDR3: TGTGCCAGCAGGCCTACTAGCGGGATGATCGATGAGCAGTTCTTC.

The table lists this clonotype with a few counts. The DNA for the CDR3 is TGCGCCAGCAGCCCCTTAGGACAGCTAAACACCGGGGAGCTGTTTTTT. This sequence encodes CASSPLGQLNTGELFF. This chain uses TRBV4-3 with TRBJ2-2, with D possibly matching TRBD1 (6 bases). V dropped 4 bases and J dropped 2 bases, with 14 bases sitting between them. CDR3 length equals 16 residues. Germline V gene sequence: CDR1 LGHNA, CDR2 YSLEER.